Listed below are T cell receptor beta chains from one sample, sequenced in a study of blood T cell repertoires in COVID-19. Produced via immunoSEQ multiplex PCR; TCRdb's table is partial and in-frame only. The sample lists about 160,000 clones, roughly 90% occurring once. Sequenced input: peripheral blood. These receptors were collected from a man aged 55 to 69 with acute or convalescent COVID-19. Each CDR3 is given with its conserved first and last residue. Fields, in order: D gene, V gene, J gene, clone size, CDR3 protein, CDR3 DNA. The D gene is left open where the match is weak. Clone size is stated in some rows and not others, as once, few, many or a class when expanded.

D gene: .
V gene: TRBV27
J gene: TRBJ2-7
clone size: once
CDR3 protein: CASRREQRPSYEQYF
CDR3 DNA: TGTGCCAGCCGCCGGGAGCAGCGCCCATCCTACGAGCAGTACTTC

D gene: TRBD2
V gene: TRBV7-2
J gene: TRBJ2-2
clone size: .
CDR3 protein: CASSFRTSGTGELFF
CDR3 DNA: TGTGCCAGCAGCTTCCGGACTAGCGGCACCGGGGAGCTGTTTTTT

D gene: TRBD1
V gene: TRBV27
J gene: TRBJ1-5
clone size: .
CDR3 protein: CASSLVAGQGANQPQHF
CDR3 DNA: TGTGCCAGCAGTTTAGTTGCGGGACAGGGGGCCAATCAGCCCCAGCATTTT

D gene: TRBD1
V gene: TRBV6-2/TRBV6-3
J gene: TRBJ1-2
clone size: .
CDR3 protein: CASSLLRDRDTNYGYTF
CDR3 DNA: TGTGCCAGCAGTCTACTCCGGGACAGGGACACTAACTATGGCTACACCTTC

D gene: .
V gene: TRBV11-2
J gene: TRBJ2-7
clone size: .
CDR3 protein: CASRRLGGIEQYF
CDR3 DNA: TGTGCCAGCAGGCGACTCGGGGGTATCGAGCAGTACTTC

D gene: .
V gene: TRBV29-1
J gene: TRBJ1-1
clone size: .
CDR3 protein: CSVGSGNTEAFF
CDR3 DNA: TGCAGCGTTGGATCGGGGAACACTGAAGCTTTCTTT

D gene: .
V gene: TRBV7-9
J gene: TRBJ2-2
clone size: .
CDR3 protein: CASRPPGGANTGELFF
CDR3 DNA: TGTGCCAGCAGACCTCCCGGCGGGGCTAACACCGGGGAGCTGTTTTTT

D gene: .
V gene: TRBV4-1
J gene: TRBJ2-7
clone size: .
CDR3 protein: CASSHQGDEQYF
CDR3 DNA: TGCGCCAGCAGCCATCAAGGGGACGAGCAGTACTTC

D gene: TRBD1
V gene: TRBV6-5
J gene: TRBJ2-5
clone size: .
CDR3 protein: CATASGTGGETQYF
CDR3 DNA: TGTGCCACCGCCTCCGGGACAGGGGGAGAGACCCAGTACTTC

D gene: TRBD1
V gene: TRBV5-1
J gene: TRBJ2-3
clone size: .
CDR3 protein: CASSLAGGQGVNTQYF
CDR3 DNA: TGCGCCAGCAGCTTGGCCGGGGGACAGGGGGTGAATACGCAGTATTTT

D gene: TRBD1
V gene: TRBV3-1/TRBV3-2
J gene: TRBJ1-6
clone size: .
CDR3 protein: CASSQDLGDRRRRLNSPLHF
CDR3 DNA: TGTGCCAGCAGCCAAGATTTGGGGGACAGGAGACGCCGCCTAAATTCACCCCTCCACTTT

D gene: .
V gene: TRBV12-3/TRBV12-4
J gene: TRBJ1-2
clone size: once
CDR3 protein: CASSPDRGGYTF
CDR3 DNA: TGTGCCAGCAGTCCGGACCGGGGGGGCTACACCTTC

D gene: TRBD1
V gene: TRBV5-1
J gene: TRBJ1-4
clone size: .
CDR3 protein: CASSLGDRGHLEEKLFF
CDR3 DNA: TGCGCCAGCAGCTTGGGAGACAGGGGACACCTAGAGGAAAAACTGTTTTTT

D gene: .
V gene: TRBV10-3
J gene: TRBJ1-1
clone size: .
CDR3 protein: CAISAGNSNTEAFF
CDR3 DNA: TGTGCCATCAGTGCAGGGAATTCGAACACTGAAGCTTTCTTT

D gene: TRBD1
V gene: TRBV5-1
J gene: TRBJ2-5
clone size: .
CDR3 protein: CASSSPGQPGGETQYF
CDR3 DNA: TGCGCCAGCAGCTCCCCGGGACAACCAGGGGGTGAGACCCAGTACTTC

D gene: .
V gene: TRBV24-1
J gene: TRBJ2-1
clone size: .
CDR3 protein: CATSGHSYNEQFF
CDR3 DNA: TGTGCCACCAGCGGACACTCCTACAATGAGCAGTTCTTC

D gene: .
V gene: TRBV5-1
J gene: TRBJ2-3
clone size: .
CDR3 protein: CASSLQAGITDTQYF
CDR3 DNA: TGCGCCAGCAGCTTACAGGCGGGGATCACAGATACGCAGTATTTT

D gene: TRBD1
V gene: TRBV19
J gene: TRBJ1-2
clone size: .
CDR3 protein: CASSNQGGYGYTF
CDR3 DNA: TGTGCCAGTAGTAACCAGGGGGGCTATGGCTACACCTTC

D gene: TRBD2
V gene: TRBV9
J gene: TRBJ2-7
clone size: .
CDR3 protein: CASSVHWGGAYEQYF
CDR3 DNA: TGTGCCAGCAGCGTCCACTGGGGGGGAGCCTACGAGCAGTACTTC